The clone carrying this T cell receptor (beta chain) was found many times. The antigen remains unidentified. The data stem from a study of T cell repertoires in cytomegalovirus infection. At the level of the study: Matching HLA type, along with CMV infection, was indicated by public TCR beta signatures. General study findings and limits: The ex vivo response was dominated by HLA-C-restricted CMV-specific TCR beta clonotypes. Summed public TCR beta family frequency identified CMV carriers bearing the relevant HLA.

TCRdb reprocessed the reads via MiXCR and lists one record per CDR3 protein. Among under 250,000 distinct CDR3 sequences listed, around an eighth were seen once. The sample comprised PBMCs. The sequence came from a human donor in good health (CMV status not recorded). Some clones in this sample may be carry-over from other donors' samples.

DNA of the CDR3: TGTGCCAGCAGTTACCTGGGGCCGCAGAACACTGAAGCTTTCTTT. It translates to CASSYLGPQNTEAFF. The rearrangement uses TRBV6-2 or TRBV6-3 and TRBJ1-1, with D tentatively TRBD1 (5 bases). The germline V gene has CDR1 MNHEY and CDR2 SVGEGT. The CDR3 is 15 amino acids. Trimming removed 2 bases from V and 1 base from J, with 11 bases in between.